This entry features one T cell receptor (beta chain) sequence. Its antigen remains unknown. This specimen belongs to a study of regulatory T cells in long-lasting Graves disease. Study results and caveats: Persistent Graves' patients showed less TCR diversity than newly diagnosed ones. Persistent disease was characterized by preferential usage of TRBV28, TRBJ1-2 and TRBJ2-5.

Building the TCR beta libraries relied on iRepertoire HTBI primers, and CDR3 regions underwent Arm-PCR. A single record per CDR3 protein comes from TCRdb applying MiXCR to the multiplex PCR reads. The data hold over 250,000 distinct CDR3 sequences, with 20% to 25% observed a single time. Time point reported: persistent/refractory GD, antithyroid drugs over 5 years with positive TRAb. PBMC-derived RNA was used for the TCR library. Germline-derived CDR1 and CDR2 are MNHEY and SVGEGT. V lost 2 bases and J 15 bases, leaving 19 bases between the germline ends. This CDR3 is built from 14 residues. The V and J genes are TRBV6-2 or TRBV6-3 and TRBJ1-4; a possible D gene is TRBD1 (6 bases). The clonotype was recovered from a female donor with Graves disease. The sample was peripheral blood mononuclear cells (PBMCs), taken when the disease was refractory, from a patient treated with antithyroid drugs. The CDR3 nucleotides are TGTGCCAGCAGTTACGGGGACACCGCAAGATATATGTTTTTT. As protein: CASSYGDTARYMFF.